These 31 T cell receptor beta chains share one sample of origin, sequenced in a study of T cells in localized non-small cell lung cancer (dated by TCRdb to 2018 to 2021). Libraries were prepared through the immunoSEQ multiplex PCR assay. Not all clones reach the TCRdb copy of this immuneACCESS table, which keeps in-frame sequences only. Checked studies attribute under half of the gap to unresolved V genes and leave the rest unexplained. Present in this sample are around 3,600 clones, 33% of which were seen just once. The ten largest clones add up to 6% to 9% of the sample. The specimen comprised normal lung tissue next to the tumor, sampled before any cancer treatment. The source is a woman aged 35 to 69 with stage I lung adenocarcinoma.

The table lists this clone with a few counts. The V gene is TRBV18, the J gene TRBJ1-2; D not certain. The CDR3 sequence is 16 residues long. The V and J ends lost 3 bases and 6 bases respectively, with 20 bases between them. CDR1 is KGHSH and CDR2 is LQKENI in the germline V gene. The CDR3 bases are TGTGCCAGCTCACCCGAAGACGGTCCTTTGTTCAATGGCTACACCTTC. This codes for CASSPEDGPLFNGYTF.

This clone is medium-sized within its sample. The junction departs from germline at one end; a sequencing error may be responsible. This chain connects TRBV11-3 to TRBJ2-2, with 12 bases that match TRBD2. Germline V gene data show CDR1 as SGHNT and CDR2 as YENEEA. The CDR3 extends over 15 amino acids. The CDR3 loop reads CASSLTSGSGGELFF. For the CDR3, the DNA is TGTGCTAGCAGCCTGACTAGCGGGAGTGGTGGGGAGCTGTTTTTT.

The chain is built from TRBV28 and TRBJ2-7; 7 positions agree with TRBD2. The CDR3 is 13 amino acids. Trimming took 2 bases from V and 6 from J; bases not matched to a gene: 4. Germline values: CDR1 MDHEN, CDR2 SYDVKM. CDR3 amino acids: CASSLMGGSEQYF. In DNA, the CDR3 is TGTGCCAGCAGTTTAATGGGGGGGAGCGAGCAGTACTTC. Variable domain in full (rest from reference TRBV28 and TRBJ2-7): DVKVTQSSRYLVKRTGEKVFLECVQDMDHENMFWYRQDPGLGLRLIYFSYDVKMKEKGDIPEGYSVSREKKERFSLILESASTNQTSMYLCASSLMGGSEQYFGPGTRLTVT.

This chain links TRBV29-1 with TRBJ2-7; 11 bases line up with TRBD1. CDR3 size: 15 residues. The germline gives CDR1 SQVTM, CDR2 ANQGSEA. Trimming cost V 1 base and J 4 bases; bases outside gene matches: 6. This CDR3 is CSVEGGQGGLYEQYF. The DNA of the CDR3 is TGCAGCGTTGAAGGGGGACAGGGGGGCCTTTACGAGCAGTACTTC.

In its sample, this clone ranks as medium-sized. The gene calls are TRBV6-8 and TRBJ1-5; D gene unclear. Trimming left V 8 bases short and J 3 bases short, with 17 bases between. The CDR3 is made up of 15 amino acids. CDR1 and CDR2 from the germline V gene are MNHGY and SAAAGT. This CDR3 reads CASVAGLWNNQPQHF. The CDR3 region has the DNA TGTGCCAGCGTTGCAGGTCTGTGGAACAATCAGCCCCAGCATTTT.

This chain uses TRBV12-5 with TRBJ1-1, with D possibly TRBD1 on 5 matching bases. Trimming took off 2 bases at V and 2 bases at J, with 9 bases between the two ends. Germline V gene sequence: CDR1 LGHNT, CDR2 FRNRAP. The CDR3 contains 14 residues. The CDR3 nucleotides are TGTGCTAGTGGTTTGCTAGGGGCTAACACTGAAGCTTTCTTT. This encodes CASGLLGANTEAFF.

This clone was seen a few times. The chain links TRBV11-3 to TRBJ2-7; D ambiguous. This CDR3 is built from 14 residues. V was pared by 3 bases and J by 3 bases, with 12 bases between. Looked up from germline, CDR1 is SGHNT and CDR2 is YENEEA. DNA of the CDR3: TGTGCCAGCAGCTTCTCGTGGGCCAACTACGAGCAGTACTTC. It yields the protein CASSFSWANYEQYF.

The sample holds a few counts of this clone. This rearrangement joins TRBV6-8 to TRBJ1-1; unclear D gene. CDR3 length: 13 amino acids. Germline lookup yields CDR1 MNHGY and CDR2 SAAAGT. V dropped 5 bases and J dropped 0 bases, with 7 bases sitting between them. The CDR3 DNA follows: TGTGCCAGCAGTCTCCAAATGAACACTGAAGCTTTCTTT. This codes for CASSLQMNTEAFF.

This chain links TRBV9 with TRBJ1-1; 7 positions match TRBD1. This CDR3 spans 14 amino acids. The trim removed 5 bases at V and 4 bases at J, leaving 8 bases unmatched. Germline V lookup: CDR1 SGDLS, CDR2 YYNGEE. CDR3 protein: CASSLRSGGTEAFF. CDR3 nucleotides: TGTGCCAGCAGTCTAAGATCAGGGGGCACTGAAGCTTTCTTT.

The J gene is TRBJ2-1, the V gene TRBV19; D is ambiguous. CDR1 and CDR2 from the germline V gene are LNHDA and SQIVND (reference sequence). V was clipped by 2 bases and J by 10 bases, with 12 bases between them. This CDR3 has 13 residues. Written as DNA, the CDR3 is TGTGCCAGTAGTATAAGTGCAATGGGGGAGCAGTTCTTC. This sequence encodes CASSISAMGEQFF.

This clone has more than one count but fewer than ten. The chain is built from TRBV19 and TRBJ1-1; no definite D call. This CDR3 region has 14 residues. Trimming took 3 bases from V and 4 from J, leaving 12 bases between them. The germline V gene encodes CDR1 LNHDA and CDR2 SQIVND (reference sequence). The DNA of the CDR3 is TGTGCCAGTAGTATGATAGGACTGAGCACTGAAGCTTTCTTT. Protein: CASSMIGLSTEAFF. Complete variable domain (other parts from reference TRBV19 and TRBJ1-1): DGGITQSPKYLFRKEGQNVTLSCEQNLNHDAMYWYRQDPGQGLRLIYYSQIVNDFQKGDIAEGYSVSREKKESFPLTVTSAQKNPTAFYLCASSMIGLSTEAFFGQGTRLTVV.

The genes are TRBV11-3 and TRBJ2-1, with 9 bases fitting TRBD2. From germline, CDR1 is SGHNT and CDR2 YENEEA. After removal of 3 bases from V and 5 bases from J, the junction contained 2 bases not matched to a gene. The CDR3 is 14 amino acids. CDR3 bases: TGTGCCAGCAGCTTGAGCGGGGGGAACAATGAGCAGTTCTTC. Its translation: CASSLSGGNNEQFF. Full variable domain (remainder filled in from reference TRBV11-3 and TRBJ2-1): EAGVVQSPRYKIIEKKQPVAFWCNPISGHNTLYWYLQNLGQGPELLIRYENEEAVDDSQLPKDRFSAERLKGVDSTLKIQPAELGDSAVYLCASSLSGGNNEQFFGPGTRLTVL.

The chain combines TRBV5-1 with TRBJ1-4, with 8 bases identical to TRBD1. V lost 4 bases to trimming and J lost 5 bases; unmatched junction nucleotides: 7. The CDR3 consists of 15 residues. The V gene's germline CDR1 is SGHRS and CDR2 YFSETQ. The CDR3: CASSIGQGGNEKLFF. The CDR3 DNA reads as TGCGCCAGCAGCATCGGACAGGGAGGGAATGAAAAACTGTTTTTT.

By sample share, this clone is medium-sized. This chain connects TRBV11-3 to TRBJ1-1; TRBD1 might be the D (5 bases). Between the trimmed V and J ends, which lost 8 bases and 0 bases, there was a span of 16 bases. Germline V gives CDR1 SGHNT, CDR2 YENEEA. This CDR3 comprises 15 residues. The CDR3 here is CASRPGGFMNTEAFF. The CDR3 DNA sequence: TGTGCCAGCCGACCGGGGGGTTTCATGAACACTGAAGCTTTCTTT.

The chain joins TRBV6-8 to TRBJ2-1; TRBD2 agrees at 9 bases. V lost 3 bases, J lost 12 bases, and 6 bases stayed unmatched. The CDR3 runs 13 residues. In germline, CDR1 is MNHGY, CDR2 SAAAGT. CDR3 region: CASSYHSREGQFF. The CDR3 nucleotides are TGTGCCAGCAGTTATCACTCGCGGGAGGGGCAGTTCTTC.

This clone was seen more than once but under ten times. V is TRBV6-8 and J is TRBJ1-2, with TRBD1 matching 9 bases. The CDR3 covers 14 residues. J lost 8 bases, V lost 0 bases, and 4 bases had no gene match. CDR1 MNHGY and CDR2 SAAAGT come from the germline V gene. CDR3 loop: CASSYSDRGAGYTF. The CDR3 nucleotides are TGTGCCAGCAGTTACTCTGACAGGGGGGCCGGCTACACCTTC.

The chain joins TRBV9 to TRBJ1-6, with D maybe TRBD1 (5 bases). This CDR3 comprises 17 residues. CDR1 is SGDLS and CDR2 is YYNGEE in the germline V gene. Trimming took 5 bases from V and 8 from J, leaving 23 bases between them. Here the CDR3 DNA reads TGTGCCAGCAGTGATATTCAGGGACGTAAGGGATATTCACCCCTCCACTTT. Amino acid sequence: CASSDIQGRKGYSPLHF.

Notes on this clone: A read error may produce the germline difference seen at one junction end. The V and J genes are TRBV11-3 and TRBJ2-1; 13 bases are a match to TRBD2. This CDR3 has 16 amino acids. CDR1 and CDR2 (germline): SGHNT, YENEEA. The DNA for the CDR3 is TGTGCCAGCAGCACCCAACTAGCGGGAGGGACCAACCCACAGGTCTTC. Translated: CASSTQLAGGTNPQVF.

This clone has only a few counts. V usage is TRBV9 and J usage is TRBJ2-5, with 9 nucleotides matching TRBD1. Germline lookup yields CDR1 SGDLS and CDR2 YYNGEE. V lost 4 bases to trimming and J lost 2 bases; unmatched junction nucleotides: 9. This CDR3 region has 16 residues. CDR3 sequence: CASSYSPGQGQETQYF. CDR3 nucleotide sequence: TGTGCCAGCAGCTACAGCCCGGGACAGGGTCAAGAGACCCAGTACTTC. The full variable domain, completed using reference TRBV9 and TRBJ2-5, is DSGVTQTPKHLITATGQRVTLRCSPRSGDLSVYWYQQSLDQGLQFLIQYYNGEERAKGNILERFSAQQFPDLHSELNLSSLELGDSALYFCASSYSPGQGQETQYFGPGTRLLVL.

This clone is labeled as medium-sized. The CDR3 reads CASSQGTTTGELFF. In DNA form, the CDR3 reads TGCGCCAGCAGCCAAGGGACTACTACCGGGGAGCTGTTTTTT. The chain uses TRBV4-1 and TRBJ2-2, with D possibly matching TRBD2 (6 bases). V lost 1 base and J 5 bases, leaving 8 bases between the germline ends. The CDR3 spans 14 residues. Germline V gene sequence: CDR1 MGHRA, CDR2 YSYEKL.

This clone was recorded once. V and J are TRBV5-1 and TRBJ1-3, with unresolved D. V lost 4 bases and J lost 0, with 17 bases in between. The CDR3 contains 17 residues. CDR1 and CDR2 from the germline V gene are SGHRS and YFSETQ. This CDR3 reads CASSTQPAQSSGNTIYF. The CDR3 region has the DNA TGCGCCAGCAGCACCCAACCGGCCCAGAGCTCTGGAAACACCATATATTTT.

This clone turned up a few times. The chain is built from TRBV6-8 and TRBJ2-7; 7 bases agree with TRBD2. The CDR3 runs to 14 residues. V was clipped by 8 bases and J by 7 bases; unmatched bases: 14. In germline, CDR1 is MNHGY, CDR2 SAAAGT. CDR3 sequence reads: CASAQIGGVGEQYF. CDR3 in DNA: TGTGCCAGCGCCCAAATTGGGGGGGTCGGAGAGCAGTACTTC.

The chain carries TRBV28 and TRBJ1-2, with 9 bases that match TRBD1. Trimming removed 3 bases from V and 5 bases from J; junction bases left unmatched: 4. The CDR3 runs to 14 residues. The germline gives CDR1 MDHEN, CDR2 SYDVKM. The DNA of the CDR3 is TGTGCCAGCAGTTTTATTGGGACAGGGTATGGCTACACCTTC. It is translated as CASSFIGTGYGYTF.

This clone was seen a handful of times. The genes are TRBV11-3 and TRBJ2-2; TRBD2 aligns across 7 bases. The V gene end was trimmed by 5 bases and the J gene end by 4 bases; junction bases not matched to a gene: 7. The germline V gene encodes CDR1 SGHNT and CDR2 YENEEA. The CDR3 runs 15 residues. The CDR3 region has the DNA TGTGCCAGCAGCCGGGACCTAGCGGCCACCGGGGAGCTGTTTTTT. Residues: CASSRDLAATGELFF.

This clone counts as medium-sized. The chain couples TRBV11-3 to TRBJ2-6; the match to TRBD1 covers 7 bases. Germline trimming cut 4 bases from V and 2 bases from J; bases unmatched to any gene: 5. This CDR3 is built from 16 residues. Germline CDR1 is SGHNT and CDR2 is YENEEA. CDR3 sequence: CASSSRQGAGANVLTF. The CDR3 DNA reads as TGTGCCAGCAGCTCTCGACAGGGTGCTGGGGCCAACGTCCTGACTTTC.

V is TRBV11-3 and J is TRBJ2-6; D unclear. CDR3 length: 16 amino acids. Germline CDR1 is SGHNT and CDR2 is YENEEA. The V and J ends lost 5 bases and 0 bases respectively, with 11 bases between them. The CDR3 region is CASSRAPGSGANVLTF. Written as DNA, the CDR3 is TGTGCCAGCAGCAGAGCTCCGGGCTCTGGGGCCAACGTCCTGACTTTC.

The chain uses TRBV5-1 and TRBJ2-7, with TRBD2 matching over 9 bases. The ends lost 5 bases at V and 2 bases at J; junction bases unmatched: 5. Germline V gives CDR1 SGHRS, CDR2 YFSETQ. The length of the CDR3 is 14 residues. DNA for the CDR3: TGCGCCAGCAGAGCTAGCGGGGCAACCTACGAGCAGTACTTC. This codes for CASRASGATYEQYF.

The table lists this clone with a count of one. The chain is built from TRBV14 and TRBJ1-2; no definite D call. CDR1 SGHDN and CDR2 FVKESK come from the germline V gene. CDR3 size: 21 residues. V was clipped by 2 bases and J by 2 bases, with 30 bases between them. CDR3 nucleotide sequence: TGTGCCAGCAGCCAACTTACATCTCGTCGTGACAACTCGGAAGAAAACTATGGCTACACCTTC. Translating it yields CASSQLTSRRDNSEENYGYTF. The whole variable domain, filled in from reference TRBV14 and TRBJ1-2, reads EAGVTQFPSHSVIEKGQTVTLRCDPISGHDNLYWYRRVMGKEIKFLLHFVKESKQDESGMPNNRFLAERTGGTYSTLKVQPAELEDSGVYFCASSQLTSRRDNSEENYGYTFGSGTRLTVV.

The gene calls are TRBV28 and TRBJ2-7, with 7 bases matching TRBD1. The CDR3 consists of 16 residues. The germline V gene encodes CDR1 MDHEN and CDR2 SYDVKM. Trimming took 5 bases from V and 3 from J; bases not matched to a gene: 13. The chain's CDR3 is CASSPPNRDRHYEQYF. In DNA, the CDR3 is TGTGCCAGCAGTCCGCCGAACCGGGACAGACACTACGAGCAGTACTTC.

The CDR3 nucleotides are TGCAGCGTCCCGCCGGGGTACCAAGAGACCCAGTACTTC. Protein product: CSVPPGYQETQYF. V usage is TRBV29-1 and J usage is TRBJ2-5; a weak D match, TRBD2 (5 bases). The CDR3 is 13 amino acids. Germline CDR1 reads SQVTM; CDR2 reads ANQGSEA. Deletions cut 6 bases from V and 0 bases from J, with 11 bases between.

This chain uses TRBV29-1 with TRBJ1-1; tentatively, D is TRBD1 (5 bases). Looked up from germline, CDR1 is SQVTM and CDR2 is ANQGSEA. The CDR3 contains 15 residues. V shed 4 bases and J shed 1 base, with 16 bases lying between them. The CDR3: CSVAPGQIQNTEAFF. CDR3 DNA: TGCAGCGTTGCTCCAGGGCAGATCCAGAACACTGAAGCTTTCTTT.